The TCR beta chain under discussion was sequenced for a study of identical twins. Study results and caveats: For out-of-frame alpha sequences shared by twins, low generation probability was in excess. Models underestimated out-of-frame TCR alpha sharing in monozygotic twins. Surplus twin overlap in beta out-of-frame sequences was less pronounced.

This clonotype occurred a few times. Its target is not known. MiXCR, applied by TCRdb to the 5' RACE reads, yields one record per CDR3 protein. The sample yields 310,000 or so distinct CDR3 sequences, roughly 8.6% seen once. These data were also reused for a study on yellow fever vaccine responses in identical twins.

What was sequenced was CD8+ T cells sorted from blood. The clonotype was recovered from a woman in her late teens or twenties in good health.

Here the CDR3 reads CSANRDLSYEQYF. In DNA form, the CDR3 reads TGCAGTGCTAACCGGGACCTCTCCTACGAGCAGTACTTC. The chain joins TRBV20-1 to TRBJ2-7; D could derive from TRBD1 or TRBD2 (5 bases each). CDR3 size: 13 residues. Trimming took off 4 bases at V and 0 bases at J, with 10 bases between the two ends. Germline V gives CDR1 DFQATT, CDR2 SNEGSKA (reference sequence).